The 10 T cell receptor beta chains presented below share a single source sample, sequenced in a study of molecular identifiers for immune sequencing clone quantification. TCRdb reprocessed the PCR reads via MiXCR and lists one record per CDR3 protein. The table includes just over 95,000 distinct CDR3 sequences, 20% to 25% detected once. Sequenced material: naive CD8+ T cells from blood, with Jurkat cell RNA spiked in. Subset in this sample: FACS-sorted CD8+CD4-CCR7+CD45RA+ naive T cells. The receptors derive from a human donor in good health. Some libraries in this study had Jurkat cell RNA spiked in.

This clonotype was seen repeatedly, ten times or more. The chain carries TRBV14 and TRBJ2-7; perhaps D is TRBD1 or TRBD2 (5 bases each). Trimming pared 0 bases from V and 2 bases from J, leaving 14 bases between. This CDR3 comprises 16 residues. Germline V gives CDR1 SGHDN, CDR2 FVKESK. CDR3 loop: CASSQDAPGTTYEQYF. The CDR3 DNA reads TGTGCCAGCAGCCAAGATGCCCCTGGGACCACCTACGAGCAGTACTTC. The full variable domain, in which reference TRBV14 and TRBJ2-7 provide the parts outside the CDR3, is EAGVTQFPSHSVIEKGQTVTLRCDPISGHDNLYWYRRVMGKEIKFLLHFVKESKQDESGMPNNRFLAERTGGTYSTLKVQPAELEDSGVYFCASSQDAPGTTYEQYFGPGTRLTVT.

As to this clonotype: A much larger clone differs by one base, so this may be a read error. The rearrangement uses TRBV18 and TRBJ2-7; D is ambiguous. Germline V gene lookup returns CDR1 KGHSH and CDR2 LQKENI. Trimming took off 2 bases at V and 7 bases at J, with 9 bases between the two ends. This CDR3 comprises 12 residues. The CDR3 is CASSPEMGEQYF. CDR3 nucleotide sequence: TGTGCCAGCTCACCAGAGATGGGGGAGCAGTACTTC. Filled out from reference TRBV18 and TRBJ2-7, the complete variable domain reads NAGVMQNPRHLVRRRGQEARLRCSPMKGHSHVYWYRQLPEEGLKFMVYLQKENIIDESGMPKERFSAEFPKEGPSILRIQQVVRGDSAAYFCASSPEMGEQYFGPGTRLTVT.

A few counts support this clonotype. This chain connects TRBV6-5 to TRBJ2-5; D possibly corresponds to TRBD2 (6 bases). The V gene's germline CDR1 is MNHEY and CDR2 SVGAGI. V was cut by 2 bases and J by 8 bases, with 18 bases left in between. CDR3 length equals 15 residues. The CDR3 protein is CASSYERTGEATQYF. In DNA form, the CDR3 reads TGTGCCAGCAGTTACGAGAGGACGGGGGAGGCCACCCAGTACTTC.

Ten or more counts support this clonotype. The V and J genes are TRBV7-2 and TRBJ2-7; weak D call: TRBD1 (5 bases). Germline V gene lookup returns CDR1 SGHTA and CDR2 FQGNSA. V was cut by 5 bases and J by 2 bases, with 10 bases left in between. The CDR3 sequence is 13 residues long. CDR3 in DNA: TGTGCCAGCAGCCTCGGACACACCTACGAGCAGTACTTC. Protein product: CASSLGHTYEQYF. Using reference TRBV7-2 and TRBJ2-7 for the parts outside the CDR3, the full variable domain is GAGVSQSPSNKVTEKGKDVELRCDPISGHTALYWYRQSLGQGLEFLIYFQGNSAPDKSGLPSDRFSAERTGGSVSTLTIQRTQQEDSAVYLCASSLGHTYEQYFGPGTRLTVT.

The chain joins TRBV20-1 to TRBJ2-7; weak D call: TRBD1 (6 bases). Per germline, CDR1 DFQATT and CDR2 SNEGSKA (reference sequence). V lost 6 bases to trimming and J lost 2 bases, with 17 bases between them. The CDR3 is 14 amino acids. CDR3 loop: CSAPDRQKTYEQYF. The CDR3 DNA reads as TGCAGTGCCCCCGACAGGCAAAAAACCTACGAGCAGTACTTC.

This chain links TRBV7-6 with TRBJ1-3, with a weak D call TRBD1 (6 bases). In germline, CDR1 is SGHVS, CDR2 FNYEAQ. The germline V and J ends were trimmed by 5 bases and 0 bases, with 14 bases remaining between them. The CDR3 is made up of 16 amino acids. CDR3 residues: CASSGLGQYSGNTIYF. The CDR3 DNA sequence: TGTGCCAGCAGCGGACTCGGACAGTACTCTGGAAACACCATATATTTT.

This clonotype has more than one count but fewer than ten. This may arise from a read error, as a much more abundant clone is one base away. The V call is TRBV10-2, the J call TRBJ2-3, with 9 bases aligning to TRBD2. V dropped 5 bases and J dropped 8; count of bases not matched to a gene: 8. Germline V lookup: CDR1 WSHSY, CDR2 SAAADI. This CDR3 is 14 amino acids long. The DNA of the CDR3 is TGCGCCAGCAGTCCGGGACTAGCTGCAGGTACGCAGTATTTT. The encoded protein is CASSPGLAAGTQYF.

About this clonotype itself: A much larger clone differs from this one at a single base, so this may be a read error. The chain is built from TRBV5-6 and TRBJ2-7; D remains unclear. This CDR3 is built from 13 residues. Germline V gene sequence: CDR1 SGHDT, CDR2 YYEEEE. The CDR3: CASSLVSSYVQYF. CDR3 DNA sequence: TGTGCCAGCAGCTTGGTCAGCTCCTACGTGCAGTACTTC. Full variable domain (rest looked up from reference TRBV5-6 and TRBJ2-7): DAGVTQSPTHLIKTRGQQVTLRCSPKSGHDTVSWYQQALGQGPQFIFQYYEEEERQRGNFPDRFSGHQFPNYSSELNVNALLLGDSALYLCASSLVSSYVQYFGPGTRLTVT.

The chain carries TRBV7-9 and TRBJ2-5, with 8 bases fitting TRBD2. J gave up 6 bases and V 4 bases, and 13 bases lay outside the gene matches. The CDR3 has 16 amino acids. CDR1 and CDR2 from the germline V gene are SEHNR and FQNEAQ (reference sequence). The chain's CDR3 is CASSSYRASGQKTQYF. CDR3 nucleotides: TGTGCCAGCAGCTCCTACAGGGCTAGCGGGCAAAAGACCCAGTACTTC.

This clonotype was recorded a few times. In DNA, the CDR3 is TGTGCCAGTAGTATGGGCCATACCTACGAGCAGTACTTC. Protein sequence: CASSMGHTYEQYF. The rearrangement joins TRBV19 to TRBJ2-7, with D unresolved. Trimming cost V 3 bases and J 2 bases, with 8 bases left between them. Germline V CDR1 and CDR2: LNHDA, SQIVND (reference sequence). This CDR3 spans 13 amino acids.